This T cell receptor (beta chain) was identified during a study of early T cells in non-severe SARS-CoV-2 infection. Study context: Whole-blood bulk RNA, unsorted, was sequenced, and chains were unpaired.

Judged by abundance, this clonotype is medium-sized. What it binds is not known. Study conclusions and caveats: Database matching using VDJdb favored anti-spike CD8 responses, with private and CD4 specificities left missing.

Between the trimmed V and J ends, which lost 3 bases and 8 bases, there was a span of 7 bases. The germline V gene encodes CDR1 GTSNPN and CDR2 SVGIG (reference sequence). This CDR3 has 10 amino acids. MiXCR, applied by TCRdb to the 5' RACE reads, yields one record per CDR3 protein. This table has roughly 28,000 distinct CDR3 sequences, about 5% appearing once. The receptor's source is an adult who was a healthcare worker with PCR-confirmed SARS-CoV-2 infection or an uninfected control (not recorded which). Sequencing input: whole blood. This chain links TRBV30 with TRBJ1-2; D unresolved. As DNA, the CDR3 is TGTGCCTGGAGCGGTTACGGCTACACCTTC. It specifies CAWSGYGYTF.